This section outlines one T cell receptor beta chain sequence together with its context. Its target is not known. This record belongs to a study of cytomegalovirus exposure and HLA in healthy donors. Whole-study results and caveats: Sequencing likely generated an artifact that appeared as a cluster of highly shared sequence variants. Trimming of TCR beta V- and J-genes showed a link, identified in a later analysis, to a missense DCLRE1C variant. TRBV6-2, TRBV6-3 and some other V segments were unresolvable in 87-base-pair reads.

Both 60 Vbeta primers and 13 Jbeta primers went into the PCR. Only in-frame clones appear in the TCRdb table, and some are missing; sequencing was by immunoSEQ multiplex PCR. This sample carries 150,000 to 200,000 clones, roughly 77% of them seen once, and the ten largest clones take roughly 1.5%. CDR3 length: 14 amino acids. Trimming pared 0 bases from V and 5 bases from J, leaving 7 bases between. Germline values: CDR1 LGHNA, CDR2 YNFKEQ. Sequencing was done on a sample of PBMCs. The receptor was isolated from a woman aged 45-65 years in good health and CMV-seronegative. The chain uses TRBV4-2 and TRBJ2-2; D is undetermined. The CDR3: CASSQDPETGELFF. CDR3 coding DNA: TGTGCCAGCAGCCAAGATCCCGAGACCGGGGAGCTGTTTTTT.